The text below deals with one TCR beta chain. Germline lookup yields CDR1 SGHAT and CDR2 FQNNGV. The CDR3 has 12 residues. The trim removed 8 bases at V and 6 bases at J, leaving 5 bases unmatched. Sequenced by immunoSEQ multiplex PCR; TCRdb stores in-frame clones only, minus some. The repertoire includes 70,000 or so clones, 80% to 90% of them detected once, and around 4.6% sits in the top ten. The source of the sample is a study of technical replicates of blood from several donors. The chain couples TRBV11-2 to TRBJ2-3; 7 bases align to TRBD2. The sequencing sample was made of PBMCs. The TCR was taken from a human donor in good health. Some clones in this sample may be carry-over from other donors' samples. CDR3 coding DNA: TGTGCCAGCGGGGAGGGATTTGATACGCAGTATTTT. This sequence encodes CASGEGFDTQYF. The complete variable domain, with remaining parts taken from reference TRBV11-2 and TRBJ2-3, reads EAGVAQSPRYKIIEKRQSVAFWCNPISGHATLYWYQQILGQGPKLLIQFQNNGVVDDSQLPKDRFSAERLKGVDSTLKIQPAKLEDSAVYLCASGEGFDTQYFGPGTRLTVL.